This is a list of T cell receptor beta chains from one sample in a study of PD-1 blockade in classical Hodgkin lymphoma. TCRdb keeps only in-frame clones here, not all; method: immunoSEQ multiplex PCR. The data show more than 140,000 clones, with 78% seen just once and 7% to 9.5% held by the top ten. The sample in question was peripheral blood mononuclear cells (PBMCs), obtained before the second cycle of nivolumab. Receptors were obtained from a human donor with classical Hodgkin lymphoma. CDR3s leave out the opening cysteine and the closing phenylalanine or tryptophan.

v_call cdr3_aa
TRBV6-5 ASGRGRRTEAF
TRBV6-1 ASSEYLVTGGSPLH
TRBV7-2 ASSSTSGGAYNEQF
TRBV6-5 ASSVLDQETQY
TRBV9 ASSPLAGVYEQF
TRBV7-9 ASSKTGETQY
TRBV7-9 ASSLAASGATDTQY
TRBV9 ASRRGGTSTDTQY
TRBV29-1 SVDRTANEQF
TRBV30 AWTGTAYGYT
TRBV1 TSSRSPGTSGKGWNEQF
TRBV19 ASSKDRSNYGYT
TRBV7-3 ASSRGPGNTGELF
TRBV15 ATSRVGRGSYEQY
TRBV5-4 ASSWKWQASYEQY
TRBV7-2 ASSLASGQSGNTIY
TRBV5-4 ASSSGGTQLF
TRBV9 ASSVLDTEAF
TRBV5-4 ASSLGVETQY
TRBV27 ASRRQGGYSGANVLT
TRBV10-3 AISESYKGTNYGYT
TRBV7-9 ASSLGLAGATDTQY
TRBV27 ASSLSIARMMNTGELF
TRBV2 ASRPDRRLTTNEKLF
TRBV7-9 ASSPQGSYNSPLH
TRBV18 ASSPPRDFTYEQY
TRBV6-6 ASSSVTGSQQGPN
TRBV6-5 ASSYTGSMETQY
TRBV5-1 ASSLVAQGADTQY
TRBV4-3 ASSHLQGYEQY
TRBV5-8 ASRTAGNTEAF
TRBV28 ASSSAGTQSYEQY
TRBV6-5 ASSETAFGNTIY
TRBV6-1 ASRRQGVDYGYT
TRBV5-1 ASSLAGRAGYGYGYT
TRBV7-3 ASSPASGGAWDTQY
TRBV7-6 ASSPDRSNYGYT
TRBV21-1 ASSNPPGKIPYNEQF
TRBV7-3 ASSQLETDSRKPQH
TRBV11-2 ASSLTRGTGTYEQY